This is a list of T cell receptor beta chains from one sample in a study of blood T cells in healthy people across ages. TCRdb called the 5' RACE reads again in MiXCR, with one record for every CDR3 protein. The sample has under 800,000 distinct CDR3 sequences, about 21% seen once; the top ten hold 3% to 4%. The source material was blood. Every receptor here comes from a man between 70 and 80 years old in good health. Each CDR3 is given with its conserved first and last residue. Clone size is shown for a subset of rows, as once, few, many or a class of expanded clone.

abundance	v_gene	j_gene	CDR3aa
.	TRBV24-1	TRBJ1-4	CATFGGATNEKLFF
.	TRBV20-1	TRBJ2-1	CSAPGTSGRSYNEQFF
.	TRBV12-3/TRBV12-4	TRBJ1-1	CASTEQMNTEAFF
.	TRBV9	TRBJ2-7	CASSVGMFPYEQYF
.	TRBV9	TRBJ2-1	CASSVEAGTYNEQFF
few	TRBV29-1	TRBJ2-5	CSVEDFTSGQETQYF
few	TRBV12-5	TRBJ1-5	CASGLNYNQPQHF
few	TRBV7-2	TRBJ2-5	CASSLGLAGGFQETQYF
many	TRBV7-9	TRBJ1-4	CASSLTGGSTNEKLFF
many	TRBV3-1	TRBJ2-5	CASSQDGTSETQYF
few	TRBV4-1	TRBJ2-4	CASGLRLVDIQYF
few	TRBV3-1	TRBJ2-6	CASSQEGAGANVLTF
.	TRBV14	TRBJ2-7	CASSQDLAGGPRDF
.	TRBV24-1	TRBJ2-1	CATSKAGVNEQFF
many	TRBV4-1	TRBJ2-7	CASSPRDLMGQYF
.	TRBV2	TRBJ2-3	CASILVEDTHYF
few	TRBV20-1	.	CSASEGGQFF
many	TRBV20-1	TRBJ1-6	CSALGQGSNSPLHF
.	TRBV27	TRBJ1-6	CASSLRWGPPPLHF
many	TRBV28	TRBJ1-4	CASRPTGGGEKLFF
few	TRBV29-1	TRBJ2-7	CSVDQGDEQYF
few	TRBV5-1	TRBJ2-5	CASSSSRFRETQYF
few	TRBV20-1	TRBJ1-1	CSARVDRDAFF
.	TRBV10-1	TRBJ2-2	CASSRTGGDTGELFF
.	TRBV27	TRBJ1-1	CASSSGQAMNTEAFF
few	TRBV5-1	TRBJ2-2	CASSVNRVDTGELFF
few	TRBV4-3	TRBJ2-2	CASSQVLQGPGELFF
.	TRBV11-3	TRBJ1-1	CASSLVDGGAFF
.	TRBV5-1	TRBJ2-2	CASSLRDKNTGELFF
few	TRBV6-1	TRBJ2-7	CASRSLYEQYF
few	TRBV20-1	TRBJ2-5	CSARDSRKEYQTQYF
few	TRBV6-2/TRBV6-3	TRBJ2-2	CASSPTGTGVFGELFF
.	TRBV7-3	TRBJ2-7	CASSLIGVNSYEQYF
.	TRBV20-1	TRBJ2-7	CSATLPGGGVREQYF
few	TRBV27	.	CAYSGGPETQYF
.	TRBV20-1	TRBJ2-7	CSARASGSSYEQYF
.	TRBV7-2	TRBJ1-5	CASSRGQRNQPQHF
few	TRBV7-8	TRBJ2-5	CASSLAFGGRETQYF
few	TRBV7-3	TRBJ2-5	CASSRTSKETQYF
.	TRBV2	TRBJ2-1	CASSVLRVINEQFF
.	TRBV5-1	TRBJ2-1	CASSATWSSYNEQFF
few	TRBV5-1	TRBJ2-1	CASSLISSYNEQFF